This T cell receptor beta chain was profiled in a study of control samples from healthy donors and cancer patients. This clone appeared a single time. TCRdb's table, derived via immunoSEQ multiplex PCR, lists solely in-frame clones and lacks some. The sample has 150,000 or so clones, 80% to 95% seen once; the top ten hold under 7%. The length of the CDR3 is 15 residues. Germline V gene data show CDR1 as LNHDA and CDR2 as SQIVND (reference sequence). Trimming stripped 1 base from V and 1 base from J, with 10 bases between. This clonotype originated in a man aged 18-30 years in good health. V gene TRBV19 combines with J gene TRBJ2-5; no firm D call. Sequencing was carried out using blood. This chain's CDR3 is CASSIGVLAQETQYF. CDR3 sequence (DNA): TGTGCCAGTAGTATAGGTGTCCTCGCCCAAGAGACCCAGTACTTC.